This TCR beta chain derives from a study of a mutant IDH1 vaccine in newly diagnosed glioma. Looking at the study overall: Patients got their first vaccination 4-6 weeks after radiotherapy alone, or with temozolomide cycles. Receipt of radiotherapy, temozolomide, or both preceded the study, and most received both.

Overall study results and limits: Of all patients, roughly 93% showed vaccine-induced immune responses.

Profiling relied on immunoSEQ multiplex PCR, and the TCRdb table lists in-frame clones only, not all of them. This table has tens of thousands of clones, less than 75% appearing once. The table lists this clone with a few counts. Its antigen is as yet unknown. Time point here: week 47, end of study. Each vaccine dose was 300 ug of mutant IDH1 20-mer peptide, with topical imiquimod. In every donor, the tumor was a new WHO grade 3 or 4 IDH1-mutant, ATRX-lost astrocytoma. The specimen comprised peripheral blood mononuclear cells (PBMCs), sampled from a glioma patient whose treatment included an IDH1 peptide vaccine. The source of this sequence is a man aged 40-50 years with glioma. Some clones in this sample may be carry-over from other donors' samples.

CDR3 sequence reads: CASRQVMNTEAFF. CDR3 nucleotides: TGTGCCAGCCGACAGGTGATGAACACTGAAGCTTTCTTT. V is TRBV2 and J is TRBJ1-1; TRBD1 might be the D (6 bases). Germline assignment: CDR1 SNHLY and CDR2 FYNNEI. V dropped 8 bases and J dropped 0 bases, with 10 bases sitting between them. The CDR3 sequence is 13 residues long.